This note documents a single T cell receptor beta chain sequence. Its antigen is not known. Germline and junction disagree at one end, which may indicate a read error. RNA transcripts yielded amplified TCR beta CDR3 regions. After a first-round RT-PCR with HTBI primers, a second-round multiplex PCR was run. Using its own MiXCR run on the multiplex PCR reads, TCRdb lists one record per CDR3 protein. This sample has hundreds of thousands of distinct CDR3 sequences, with about 40% found just once. The CDR3 is 12 residues long. Germline-derived CDR1 and CDR2 are ENHRY and SYGVKD. This entry comes from a study of Graves' ophthalmopathy and Graves' hyperthyroidism. Study-wide findings and caveats: Built on 13 signatures, a model told ophthalmopathy apart from stable hyperthyroidism with about 91% sensitivity and approximately 81% specificity. The model's ophthalmopathy progression predictions had 55% to 71% sensitivity and 72.22% specificity. Clonotypes were expanded in thyroid at above 0.001 frequency, and most also appeared in blood.

Ophthalmopathy donors showed moderate-to-severe activity, CAS ≥3, NOSPECS ≥4 and a duration under 3 months. Material for sequencing was peripheral blood. V is TRBV10-3 and J is TRBJ2-1; D not certain. The receptor was isolated from an adult man with Graves' ophthalmopathy. CDR3 bases: TGTGCCAGCAGTCCGGATTACAATGAGCAGTTCTTC. Encoded protein: CASSPDYNEQFF.